Following are 18 T cell receptor beta chains from one sample sequenced in a study of OX40 agonist ivuxolimab in advanced cancers. Profiling relied on immunoSEQ multiplex PCR, and the TCRdb table lists in-frame clones only, not all of them. The repertoire holds tens of thousands of clones, with 65% to 90% as singletons. The specimen was CD4+ or CD8+ T cells sorted from blood, collected in a trial of the OX40 agonist ivuxolimab. These receptors were taken from an adult with an advanced solid tumor such as melanoma, head and neck, liver or kidney cancer.

This rearrangement joins TRBV19 to TRBJ1-5, with TRBD1 identical over 8 bases. V gave up 4 bases and J gave up 5 bases; unmatched junction bases: 10. The CDR3 is 16 amino acids. Germline CDR1 is LNHDA and CDR2 is SQIVND (reference sequence). CDR3 in DNA: TGTGCCAGTAGTAGTCATTTCGACAGGGGCCATCAGCCCCAGCATTTT. Its translation is CASSSHFDRGHQPQHF.

The rearrangement joins TRBV11-2 to TRBJ2-5, with 11 bases fitting TRBD2. Germline values: CDR1 SGHAT, CDR2 FQNNGV. Trimming at V came to 9 bases and at J to 0 bases, leaving 3 bases not matched to a gene. The CDR3 is 14 amino acids. As DNA, the CDR3 is TGTGCCAGTTCGGGACTAGCGGACCAAGAGACCCAGTACTTC. Its protein product is CASSGLADQETQYF.

V gene TRBV14 combines with J gene TRBJ2-1, with a possible D match to TRBD2 (5 bases). From germline, CDR1 is SGHDN and CDR2 FVKESK. The CDR3 loop spans 15 amino acids. The V end was cut by 0 bases, the J end by 7 bases, with 13 bases between. CDR3 region: CASSQDLERRNEQFF. The CDR3 DNA sequence: TGTGCCAGCAGCCAAGATCTTGAGCGGAGGAATGAGCAGTTCTTC.

The rearrangement uses TRBV10-3 and TRBJ1-2; D is perhaps TRBD1 (5 bases). V dropped 0 bases and J dropped 0 bases, with 8 bases sitting between them. The CDR3 totals 15 residues. The germline gives CDR1 ENHRY, CDR2 SYGVKD. CDR3 sequence: CAISESEGTNYGYTF. The CDR3 coding sequence is TGTGCCATCAGTGAGTCGGAGGGGACTAACTATGGCTACACCTTC.

This clone was seen once. This rearrangement joins TRBV4-1 to TRBJ1-5; unclear D gene. CDR1 and CDR2 from the germline V gene are MGHRA and YSYEKL. Trimming shortened V by 0 bases and J by 4 bases, and 22 bases separated the two germline ends. The CDR3 spans 19 residues. The CDR3 nucleotides are TGCGCCAGCAGCCAAGAGGCGGGTGGCGGTGGGTTAAGTAATCAGCCCCAGCATTTT. As protein: CASSQEAGGGGLSNQPQHF.

CDR3 protein: CASSLGDTYEQYF. CDR3 DNA: TGTGCCAGCAGCTTAGGGGACACCTACGAGCAGTACTTC. The chain employs TRBV7-7 and TRBJ2-7, with D maybe TRBD1 (6 bases). The CDR3 runs to 13 residues. V was cut by 1 base and J by 2 bases, with 6 bases left in between. In germline, CDR1 is SSHAT, CDR2 FNYEAQ (reference sequence).

The gene calls are TRBV4-1 and TRBJ2-1, with D maybe TRBD2 (5 bases). This CDR3 spans 12 amino acids. Trimming shortened V by 6 bases and J by 6 bases, and 9 bases separated the two germline ends. Germline lookup yields CDR1 MGHRA and CDR2 YSYEKL. The CDR3 here is CASSRTSNEQFF. The CDR3 coding sequence is TGCGCCAGCAGTCGAACTAGCAATGAGCAGTTCTTC.

The chain joins TRBV19 to TRBJ1-6; D not certain. Trimming took 9 bases from V and 4 from J, leaving 10 bases between them. CDR3 size: 13 residues. From germline, CDR1 is LNHDA and CDR2 SQIVND (reference sequence). In nucleotides, the CDR3 is TGTGCCAGCCGTGACGGTTATAATTCACCCCTCCACTTT. Translation: CASRDGYNSPLHF.

The chain is built from TRBV7-9 and TRBJ2-4, with D perhaps TRBD1 (6 bases). The CDR3 is 12 residues long. Germline-derived CDR1 and CDR2 are SEHNR and FQNEAQ (reference sequence). Trimming pared 5 bases from V and 8 bases from J, leaving 10 bases between. The CDR3 sequence is CASSLEGDIQYF. CDR3 in DNA: TGTGCCAGCAGCCTAGAGGGGGACATTCAGTACTTC.

The rearrangement joins TRBV7-9 to TRBJ2-7; 8 nucleotides line up with TRBD1. The CDR3 covers 15 residues. The junction had 6 bases not matched to a gene; V was cut back by 2 bases and J by 3 bases. Germline CDR1 is SEHNR and CDR2 is FQNEAQ (reference sequence). The CDR3 spells CASSLIPDRDYEQYF. The CDR3 nucleotides are TGTGCCAGCAGCTTAATCCCGGACAGGGACTACGAGCAGTACTTC.

This clone was detected a few times. V and J are TRBV27 and TRBJ1-6; weak D call: TRBD1 (6 bases). V was pared by 4 bases and J by 10 bases, with 17 bases between. CDR1 is MNHEY and CDR2 is SMNVEV in the germline V gene (reference sequence). The CDR3 totals 15 residues. This chain's CDR3 is CASSYQAGVRSPLHF. The CDR3 DNA is TGTGCCAGCAGTTACCAAGCAGGGGTCCGGTCACCCCTCCACTTT.

The chain recombines TRBV28 with TRBJ1-2, with a tentative D call TRBD1 (6 bases). The CDR3 extends over 16 amino acids. Germline V gene data show CDR1 as MDHEN and CDR2 as SYDVKM. With 5 bases removed from V and 0 bases from J, the gap between germline ends came to 16 bases. CDR3 DNA sequence: TGTGCCAGCAGTCCCACGTCCAGGGGAGCTAACTATGGCTACACCTTC. It encodes CASSPTSRGANYGYTF.

The chain carries TRBV19 and TRBJ2-1; no reliable D call. Germline assignment: CDR1 LNHDA and CDR2 SQIVND (reference sequence). Trimming cost V 8 bases and J 0 bases, with 8 bases left between them. This CDR3 contains 13 residues. The CDR3 DNA reads TGTGCCAGTGCCAGCGCCTCCTACAATGAGCAGTTCTTC. It codes for CASASASYNEQFF.

The chain has TRBV5-5 and TRBJ1-2, with D tentatively TRBD1 (6 bases). The CDR3 contains 12 residues. Germline CDR1 reads SGHKS; CDR2 reads YYEKEE (reference sequence). Deletions cut 4 bases from V and 4 bases from J, with 8 bases between. DNA of the CDR3: TGTGCCAGCAGCCCGGACAGCTATGGCTACACCTTC. Amino acid sequence: CASSPDSYGYTF. Drawing the rest from reference TRBV5-5 and TRBJ1-2, the complete variable domain is DAGVTQSPTHLIKTRGQQVTLRCSPISGHKSVSWYQQVLGQGPQFIFQYYEKEERGRGNFPDRFSARQFPNYSSELNVNALLLGDSALYLCASSPDSYGYTFGSGTRLTVV.

The chain is built from TRBV4-2 and TRBJ2-1; a possible D gene is TRBD1 (6 bases). The CDR3 covers 14 residues. V was shortened by 3 bases and J by 7 bases, with 13 bases between the two germline ends. Germline V lookup: CDR1 LGHNA, CDR2 YNFKEQ. CDR3 nucleotides: TGTGCCAGCAGCCAGGAGACAGGCTTGAATGAGCAGTTCTTC. Protein product: CASSQETGLNEQFF.

This sequence joins TRBV7-9 and TRBJ1-2; the D is unclear. There are 12 residues in the CDR3. CDR1 SEHNR and CDR2 FQNEAQ come from the germline V gene (reference sequence). Deletions cut 5 bases from V and 7 bases from J, with 11 bases between. For the CDR3, the DNA is TGTGCCAGCAGCCGAGGGTTGGGTGGCTACACCTTC. Translating gives CASSRGLGGYTF.

V is TRBV15 and J is TRBJ2-1; 8 bases fit TRBD1. Germline CDR1 LNHNV, CDR2 YYDKDF (reference sequence). The CDR3 runs to 15 residues. J lost 7 bases, V lost 5 bases, and 10 bases had no gene match. The chain's CDR3 is CATSGMDRVRNEQFF. DNA of the CDR3: TGTGCCACCAGCGGAATGGACAGGGTCAGGAATGAGCAGTTCTTC.

The rearrangement links TRBV4-1 to TRBJ1-3; D not certain. The germline V gene encodes CDR1 MGHRA and CDR2 YSYEKL. Trimming shortened V by 2 bases and J by 4 bases, and 9 bases separated the two germline ends. The CDR3 is 14 residues long. This CDR3 reads CASSQPFPGNTIYF. CDR3 nucleotides: TGCGCCAGCAGCCAACCCTTTCCAGGAAACACCATATATTTT.